The clone carrying this T cell receptor (beta chain) was counted a few times. From germline, CDR1 is SEHNR and CDR2 FQNEAQ (reference sequence). This CDR3 comprises 13 residues. Trimming removed 1 base from V and 5 bases from J, with 6 bases in between. The sample originates from a study of T cell responses to AZD1222 COVID-19 vaccine. Method: immunoSEQ multiplex PCR; TCRdb's copy keeps in-frame clones and lacks some. Of roughly 150,000 clones listed, more than 70% are singletons. The TCR was taken from an adult in good health. The rearrangement links TRBV7-9 to TRBJ1-5; D not certain. The source material was peripheral blood, sampled on day 0 of MenACWY control vaccination. CDR3 residues: CASSLVADQPQHF. The CDR3 DNA is TGTGCCAGCAGCTTAGTTGCGGATCAGCCCCAGCATTTT.